The sequence of this TCR beta chain was determined in a study of blood T cell repertoires in COVID-19. Study as a whole: Italy, Spain and the United States were the sources of the convalescent and acute COVID-19 samples.

The germline V gene has CDR1 SGHRS and CDR2 YFSETQ. V was cut by 2 bases and J by 7 bases, with 16 bases left in between. The CDR3 is 15 amino acids. Assay: immunoSEQ multiplex PCR; the TCRdb copy retains only in-frame clones and omits some. The sample includes 250,000 to 350,000 clones, approximately 91% seen only once; the top ten take approximately 0.85%. The receptor was derived from a woman aged 40 to 50 who had recovered from COVID-19. The sequenced sample consisted of peripheral blood. The chain is built from TRBV5-1 and TRBJ2-4; D is perhaps TRBD1 (5 bases). CDR3 in DNA: TGCGCCAGCAGCTTAAACCAAGGTGGGGCGAACATTCAGTACTTC. Amino acid sequence: CASSLNQGGANIQYF. The full variable domain, with the rest looked up from reference TRBV5-1 and TRBJ2-4, is KAGVTQTPRYLIKTRGQQVTLSCSPISGHRSVSWYQQTPGQGLQFLFEYFSETQRNKGNFPGRFSGRQFSNSRSEMNVSTLELGDSALYLCASSLNQGGANIQYFGAGTRLSVL.